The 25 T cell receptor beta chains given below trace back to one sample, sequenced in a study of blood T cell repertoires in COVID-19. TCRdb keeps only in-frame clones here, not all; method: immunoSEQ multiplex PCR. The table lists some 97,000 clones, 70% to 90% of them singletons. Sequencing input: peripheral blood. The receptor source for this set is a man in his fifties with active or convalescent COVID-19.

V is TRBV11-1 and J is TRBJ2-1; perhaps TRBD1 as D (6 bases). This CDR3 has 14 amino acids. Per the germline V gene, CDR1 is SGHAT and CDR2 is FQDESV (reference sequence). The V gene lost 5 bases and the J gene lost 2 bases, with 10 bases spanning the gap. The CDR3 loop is CASSPRTAYNEQFF. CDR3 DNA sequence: TGTGCCAGCAGCCCTAGGACAGCCTACAATGAGCAGTTCTTC. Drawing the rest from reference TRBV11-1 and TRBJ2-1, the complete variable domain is EAEVAQSPRYKITEKSQAVAFWCDPISGHATLYWYRQILGQGPELLVQFQDESVVDDSQLPKDRFSAERLKGVDSTLKIQPAELGDSAMYLCASSPRTAYNEQFFGPGTRLTVL.

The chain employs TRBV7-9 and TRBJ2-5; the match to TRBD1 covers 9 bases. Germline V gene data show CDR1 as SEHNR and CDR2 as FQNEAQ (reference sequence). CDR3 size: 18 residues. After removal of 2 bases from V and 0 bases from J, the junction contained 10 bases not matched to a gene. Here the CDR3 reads CASSLPGTGSLHQETQYF. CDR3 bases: TGTGCCAGCAGCTTACCCGGGACAGGGTCACTGCACCAAGAGACCCAGTACTTC.

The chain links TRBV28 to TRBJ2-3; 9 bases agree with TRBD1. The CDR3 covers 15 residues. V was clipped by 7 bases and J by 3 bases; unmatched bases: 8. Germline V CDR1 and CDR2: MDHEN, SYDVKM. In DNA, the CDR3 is TGTGCCAGCACCCCGGGACAGGGTAGAACAGATACGCAGTATTTT. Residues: CASTPGQGRTDTQYF.

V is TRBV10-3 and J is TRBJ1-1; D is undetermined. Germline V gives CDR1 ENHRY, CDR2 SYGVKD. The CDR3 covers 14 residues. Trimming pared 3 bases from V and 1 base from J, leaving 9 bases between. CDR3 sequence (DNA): TGTGCCATCAGTGATGAGGTTCCGAACACTGAAGCTTTCTTT. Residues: CAISDEVPNTEAFF.

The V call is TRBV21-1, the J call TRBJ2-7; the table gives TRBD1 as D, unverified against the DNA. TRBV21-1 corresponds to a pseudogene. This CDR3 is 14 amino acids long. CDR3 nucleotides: TGTGCCAGCAGCAAAGAAGGGGAATCCTACGAGCAGTACTTC. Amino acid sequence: CASSKEGESYEQYF.

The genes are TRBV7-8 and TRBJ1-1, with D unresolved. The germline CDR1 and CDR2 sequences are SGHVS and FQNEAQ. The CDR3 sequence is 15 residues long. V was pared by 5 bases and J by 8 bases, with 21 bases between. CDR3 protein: CASSINPGAGNEAFF. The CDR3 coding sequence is TGTGCCAGCAGCATTAACCCGGGCGCCGGGAACGAAGCTTTCTTT.

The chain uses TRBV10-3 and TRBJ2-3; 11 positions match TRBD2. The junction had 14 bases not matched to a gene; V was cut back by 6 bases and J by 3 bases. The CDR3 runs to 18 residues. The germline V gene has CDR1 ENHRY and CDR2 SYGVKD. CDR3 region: CAIRGGTSGSPRTDTQYF. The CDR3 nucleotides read TGTGCCATCAGGGGTGGGACTAGCGGAAGCCCTCGAACAGATACGCAGTATTTT.

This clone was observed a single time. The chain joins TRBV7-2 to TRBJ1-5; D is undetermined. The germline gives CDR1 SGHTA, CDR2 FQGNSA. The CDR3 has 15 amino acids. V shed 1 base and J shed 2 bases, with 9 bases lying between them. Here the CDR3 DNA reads TGTGCCAGCAGCTTAGTTTCGTTTGGCAATCAGCCCCAGCATTTT. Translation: CASSLVSFGNQPQHF.

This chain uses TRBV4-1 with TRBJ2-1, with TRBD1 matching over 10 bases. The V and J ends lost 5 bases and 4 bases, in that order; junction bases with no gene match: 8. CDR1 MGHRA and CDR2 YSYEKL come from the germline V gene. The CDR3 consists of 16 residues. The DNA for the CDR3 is TGCGCCAGCAGCAGAAATCGGGACAGGGGATACAATGAGCAGTTCTTC. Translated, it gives CASSRNRDRGYNEQFF.

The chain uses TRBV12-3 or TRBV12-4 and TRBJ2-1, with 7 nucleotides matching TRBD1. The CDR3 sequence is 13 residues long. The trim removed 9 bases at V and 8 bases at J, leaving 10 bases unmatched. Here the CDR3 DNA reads TGTGCCAGTGGGGACAGCCCTCTCGATGAGCAGTTCTTC. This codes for CASGDSPLDEQFF.

CDR3 DNA sequence: TGTGCCAGCAGCTTAAACCCCGCGACAGGGGACACCTTC. It specifies CASSLNPATGDTF. The V call is TRBV7-9, the J call TRBJ1-2, with 8 bases matching TRBD1. The ends lost 2 bases at V and 12 bases at J; junction bases unmatched: 8. The CDR3 contains 13 residues. The germline V gene encodes CDR1 SEHNR and CDR2 FQNEAQ (reference sequence).

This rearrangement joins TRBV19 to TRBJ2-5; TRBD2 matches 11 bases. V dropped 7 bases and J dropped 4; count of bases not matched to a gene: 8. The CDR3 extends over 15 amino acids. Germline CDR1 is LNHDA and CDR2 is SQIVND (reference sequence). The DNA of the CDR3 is TGTGCCAGTAACCTAGCGGGAGGAGGAAGAGAGACCCAGTACTTC. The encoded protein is CASNLAGGGRETQYF.

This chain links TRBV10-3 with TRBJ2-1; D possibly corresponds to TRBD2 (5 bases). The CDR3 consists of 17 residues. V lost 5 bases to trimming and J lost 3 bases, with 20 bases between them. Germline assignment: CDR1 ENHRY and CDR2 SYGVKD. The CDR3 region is CAISFDGKDPSYNEQFF. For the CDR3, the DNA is TGTGCCATCAGTTTCGACGGGAAAGACCCTAGCTACAATGAGCAGTTCTTC.

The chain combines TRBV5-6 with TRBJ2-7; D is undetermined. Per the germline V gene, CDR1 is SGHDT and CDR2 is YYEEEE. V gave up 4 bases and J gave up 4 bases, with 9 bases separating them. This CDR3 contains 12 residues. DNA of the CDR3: TGTGCCAGCAGCCGACGGAGTTACGAGCAGTACTTC. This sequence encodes CASSRRSYEQYF.

CDR3 protein: CASSSSGHRNTEAFF. CDR3 coding DNA: TGTGCCAGCAGCAGCTCAGGACACCGGAACACTGAAGCTTTCTTT. The chain has TRBV11-3 and TRBJ1-1; possibly TRBD1 for D (5 bases). Germline lookup yields CDR1 SGHNT and CDR2 YENEEA. Trimming removed 5 bases at V and 1 base at J, with 14 bases between. The length of the CDR3 is 15 residues.

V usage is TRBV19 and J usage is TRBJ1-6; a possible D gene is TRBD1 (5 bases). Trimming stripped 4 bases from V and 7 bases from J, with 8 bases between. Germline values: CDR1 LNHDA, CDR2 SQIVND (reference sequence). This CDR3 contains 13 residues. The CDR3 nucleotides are TGTGCCAGTAGTACCCCAGGGAATTCACCCCTCCACTTT. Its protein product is CASSTPGNSPLHF.

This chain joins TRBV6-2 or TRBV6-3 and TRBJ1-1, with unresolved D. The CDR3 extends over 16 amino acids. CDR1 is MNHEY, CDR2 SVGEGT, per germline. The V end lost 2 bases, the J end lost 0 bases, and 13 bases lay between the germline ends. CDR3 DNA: TGTGCCAGCAGTTACCGTAGGGAGGAGGTGAACACTGAAGCTTTCTTT. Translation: CASSYRREEVNTEAFF.

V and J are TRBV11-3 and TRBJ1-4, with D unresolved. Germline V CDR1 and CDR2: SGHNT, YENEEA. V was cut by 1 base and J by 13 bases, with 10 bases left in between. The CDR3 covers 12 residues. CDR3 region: CASSLGGNGLFF. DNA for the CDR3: TGTGCCAGCAGCTTAGGTGGCAATGGACTGTTTTTT.

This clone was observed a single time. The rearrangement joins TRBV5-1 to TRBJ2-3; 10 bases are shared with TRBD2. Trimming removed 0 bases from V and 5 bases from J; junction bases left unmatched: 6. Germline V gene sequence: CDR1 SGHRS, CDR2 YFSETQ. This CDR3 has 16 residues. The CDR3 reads CASSLEAGGLGDTQYF. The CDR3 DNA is TGCGCCAGCAGCTTGGAAGCGGGAGGGCTGGGAGATACGCAGTATTTT.

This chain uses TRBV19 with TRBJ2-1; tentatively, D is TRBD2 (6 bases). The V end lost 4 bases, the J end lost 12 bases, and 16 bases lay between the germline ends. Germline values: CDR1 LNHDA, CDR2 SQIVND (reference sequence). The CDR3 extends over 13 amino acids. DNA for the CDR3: TGTGCCAGTAGTAAACTAGCCAATAATTTGCAGTTCTTC. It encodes CASSKLANNLQFF.

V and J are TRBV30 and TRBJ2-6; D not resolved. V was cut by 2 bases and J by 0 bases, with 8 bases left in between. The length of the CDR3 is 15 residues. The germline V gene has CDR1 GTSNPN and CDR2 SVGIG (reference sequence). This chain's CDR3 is CAWSPGRSGANVLTF. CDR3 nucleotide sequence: TGTGCCTGGAGTCCAGGCCGCTCTGGGGCCAACGTCCTGACTTTC.

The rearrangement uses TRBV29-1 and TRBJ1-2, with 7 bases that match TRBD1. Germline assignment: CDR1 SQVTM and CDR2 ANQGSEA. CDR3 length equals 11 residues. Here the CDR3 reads CLGTDNYGYTF. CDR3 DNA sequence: TGCCTGGGGACAGATAACTATGGCTACACCTTC.

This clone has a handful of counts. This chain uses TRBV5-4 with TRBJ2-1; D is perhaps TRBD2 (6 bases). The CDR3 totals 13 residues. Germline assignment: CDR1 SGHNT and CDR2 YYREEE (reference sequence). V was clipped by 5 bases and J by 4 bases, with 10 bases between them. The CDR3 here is CASRRDSYNEQFF. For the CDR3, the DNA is TGTGCCAGCAGACGGGACTCTTACAATGAGCAGTTCTTC.

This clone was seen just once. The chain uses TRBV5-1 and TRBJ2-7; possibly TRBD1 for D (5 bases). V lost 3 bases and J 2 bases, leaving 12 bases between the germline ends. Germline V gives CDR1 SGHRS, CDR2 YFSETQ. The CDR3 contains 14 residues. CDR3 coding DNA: TGCGCCAGCAGCTGGACGACGGACACCTACGAGCAGTACTTC. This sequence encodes CASSWTTDTYEQYF.

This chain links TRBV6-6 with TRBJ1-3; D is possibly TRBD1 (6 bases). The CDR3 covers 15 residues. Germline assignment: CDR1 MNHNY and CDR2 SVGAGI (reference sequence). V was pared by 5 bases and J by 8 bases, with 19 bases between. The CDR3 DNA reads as TGTGCCAGCAGTCATGGGGGGGGCCAAGGGTACACCATATATTTT. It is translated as CASSHGGGQGYTIYF.